These 27 T cell receptor beta chains share one sample of origin, sequenced in a study of blood T cell repertoires in COVID-19. Produced via immunoSEQ multiplex PCR; TCRdb's table is partial and in-frame only. The sample includes some 99,000 clones, about 80% of them seen just once. The specimen sequenced was peripheral blood. The receptor source for this set is a woman aged 50 to 60 with acute or convalescent COVID-19.

This sequence joins TRBV6-5 and TRBJ2-2; weak D call: TRBD2 (7 bases). From germline, CDR1 is MNHEY and CDR2 SVGAGI. There are 14 residues in the CDR3. V lost 8 bases and J 4 bases, leaving 14 bases between the germline ends. CDR3 sequence: CASLRGGSTGELFF. The CDR3 DNA sequence: TGTGCCAGCTTGAGGGGGGGCTCCACCGGGGAGCTGTTTTTT.

The J gene is TRBJ2-1, the V gene TRBV18, with D perhaps matching TRBD2 (6 bases). V lost 3 bases, J lost 6 bases, and 12 bases lay in between. This CDR3 has 14 amino acids. Germline CDR1 reads KGHSH; CDR2 reads LQKENI. CDR3 sequence (DNA): TGTGCCAGCTCACCTACCGGGGACTCCAATGAGCAGTTCTTC. Protein product: CASSPTGDSNEQFF.

The chain employs TRBV14 and TRBJ1-2, with D possibly TRBD1 on 5 matching bases. V lost 1 base to trimming and J lost 7 bases, with 7 bases between them. Looked up from germline, CDR1 is SGHDN and CDR2 is FVKESK. This CDR3 is built from 12 residues. CDR3 residues: CASSQGGFGYTF. CDR3 sequence (DNA): TGTGCCAGCAGCCAAGGGGGCTTTGGCTACACCTTC.

The rearrangement joins TRBV19 to TRBJ2-1; 7 bases line up with TRBD2. The V gene end was trimmed by 11 bases and the J gene end by 0 bases; junction bases not matched to a gene: 4. Per the germline V gene, CDR1 is LNHDA and CDR2 is SQIVND (reference sequence). The CDR3 loop spans 13 amino acids. The CDR3 loop is CAASGGSYNEQFF. The CDR3 DNA sequence: TGTGCCGCTTCGGGGGGCTCCTACAATGAGCAGTTCTTC.

This rearrangement joins TRBV6-6 to TRBJ2-1; TRBD2 agrees at 7 bases. The CDR3 loop spans 18 amino acids. V lost 5 bases to trimming and J lost 6 bases; unmatched junction nucleotides: 19. The germline V gene encodes CDR1 MNHNY and CDR2 SVGAGI (reference sequence). The chain's CDR3 is CASSQDSMWEGGINEQFF. In nucleotides, the CDR3 is TGTGCCAGCAGTCAGGACTCGATGTGGGAGGGTGGGATCAATGAGCAGTTCTTC.

This rearrangement joins TRBV6-5 to TRBJ2-1, with 7 bases matching TRBD2. J lost 3 bases, V lost 5 bases, and 4 bases had no gene match. Germline CDR1 reads MNHEY; CDR2 reads SVGAGI. This CDR3 is 14 amino acids long. The CDR3 sequence is CASSLADYYNEQFF. The CDR3 DNA follows: TGTGCCAGCAGTCTAGCGGATTACTACAATGAGCAGTTCTTC.

The rearrangement joins TRBV6-6 to TRBJ1-2; 7 bases fit TRBD1. The CDR3 loop spans 14 amino acids. V lost 7 bases to trimming and J lost 4 bases; unmatched junction nucleotides: 9. Germline V CDR1 and CDR2: MNHNY, SVGAGI (reference sequence). The CDR3: CASTTGQDSYGYTF. For the CDR3, the DNA is TGTGCCAGCACCACAGGACAGGACAGCTATGGCTACACCTTC.

This clone was observed a handful of times. This CDR3 is also generated by other DNA sequences in the sample. This sequence joins TRBV11-2 and TRBJ1-2; D uncertain. Germline assignment: CDR1 SGHAT and CDR2 FQNNGV. The CDR3 is made up of 15 amino acids. With 5 bases removed from V and 1 base from J, the gap between germline ends came to 14 bases. The CDR3 DNA reads TGTGCCAGCAGCCTGGGCGCAGGACTTAACTATGGCTACACCTTC. As protein: CASSLGAGLNYGYTF.

The rearrangement joins TRBV19 to TRBJ2-3; D uncertain. Trimming cost V 5 bases and J 6 bases, with 12 bases left between them. This CDR3 is 13 amino acids long. Germline V CDR1 and CDR2: LNHDA, SQIVND (reference sequence). The CDR3 coding sequence is TGTGCCAGTAGTTCCGAGACTGGGGATACGCAGTATTTT. It yields the protein CASSSETGDTQYF.

The chain employs TRBV30 and TRBJ1-3; maybe TRBD1 (5 bases). Trimming removed 0 bases at V and 2 bases at J, with 11 bases between. Germline V gene lookup returns CDR1 GTSNPN and CDR2 SVGIG (reference sequence). The CDR3 runs 15 residues. The CDR3 protein is CAWSVSGTTGNTIYF. DNA for the CDR3: TGTGCCTGGAGTGTCTCCGGGACTACTGGAAACACCATATATTTT.

This rearrangement joins TRBV7-6 to TRBJ2-2, with TRBD1 identical over 10 bases. With V trimmed by 3 bases and J by 1 base, 2 bases remained unmatched. CDR3 length: 16 residues. Germline lookup yields CDR1 SGHVS and CDR2 FNYEAQ. CDR3 nucleotide sequence: TGTGCCAGCAGCTTTCGGACAGGGGGGAACACCGGGGAGCTGTTTTTT. Protein: CASSFRTGGNTGELFF.

CDR3 sequence (DNA): TGTGCCAGCAGTGAATTCGGACAGATTAACTATGGCTACACCTTC. This gives the protein CASSEFGQINYGYTF. This chain uses TRBV6-1 with TRBJ1-2, with D tentatively TRBD1 (6 bases). The CDR3 extends over 15 amino acids. V was trimmed by 2 bases and J by 1 base, leaving 11 bases between them. CDR1 and CDR2 from the germline V gene are MNHNS and SASEGT.

This sequence joins TRBV18 and TRBJ1-3, with a tentative D call TRBD1 (5 bases). Germline values: CDR1 KGHSH, CDR2 LQKENI. The CDR3 extends over 16 amino acids. The V gene lost 4 bases and the J gene lost 1 base, with 14 bases spanning the gap. CDR3 DNA: TGTGCCAGCTCACTCACGAAGGGGCTTTCTGGAAACACCATATATTTT. It encodes CASSLTKGLSGNTIYF. Filled out from reference TRBV18 and TRBJ1-3, the complete variable domain reads NAGVMQNPRHLVRRRGQEARLRCSPMKGHSHVYWYRQLPEEGLKFMVYLQKENIIDESGMPKERFSAEFPKEGPSILRIQQVVRGDSAAYFCASSLTKGLSGNTIYFGEGSWLTVV.

This chain joins TRBV10-3 and TRBJ2-5; tentatively, D is TRBD1 (5 bases). Germline CDR1 and CDR2: ENHRY and SYGVKD. Trimming removed 6 bases from V and 4 bases from J, with 12 bases in between. The CDR3 has 13 amino acids. CDR3 coding DNA: TGTGCCATCAGCCCCAGCCAGGGAGAGACCCAGTACTTC. Its protein is CAISPSQGETQYF.

Turning to this clone: Distinct nucleotide sequences in the sample also encode this CDR3. The V call is TRBV7-6, the J call TRBJ1-3, with unresolved D. Germline V lookup: CDR1 SGHVS, CDR2 FNYEAQ. The length of the CDR3 is 15 residues. V lost 5 bases and J lost 0, with 11 bases in between. The CDR3 region is CASSPTPYSGNTIYF. CDR3 coding DNA: TGTGCCAGCAGCCCAACACCGTACTCTGGAAACACCATATATTTT.

This CDR3 reads CSVEDAGDTEAFF. The CDR3 DNA reads as TGCAGCGTTGAAGATGCAGGGGACACTGAAGCTTTCTTT. The J gene is TRBJ1-1, the V gene TRBV29-1, with D tentatively TRBD1 (6 bases). The V end was cut by 0 bases, the J end by 3 bases, with 8 bases between. CDR3 length equals 13 residues. Germline V gene lookup returns CDR1 SQVTM and CDR2 ANQGSEA.

The rearrangement links TRBV6-5 to TRBJ2-3, with D unresolved. CDR3 length: 14 residues. The ends were cut back, 6 bases at V and 0 bases at J, with 10 bases in the middle. CDR1 MNHEY and CDR2 SVGAGI come from the germline V gene. The CDR3 loop is CASRSGVSTDTQYF. CDR3 bases: TGTGCCAGCAGGTCCGGAGTAAGCACAGATACGCAGTATTTT.

The chain has TRBV7-9 and TRBJ2-2, with D perhaps matching TRBD2 (6 bases). V lost 2 bases to trimming and J lost 1 base, with 14 bases between them. Per germline, CDR1 SEHNR and CDR2 FQNEAQ (reference sequence). The CDR3 is made up of 17 amino acids. CDR3 nucleotide sequence: TGTGCCAGCAGCTTAAGGGCGGGGCAGGGGAACACCGGGGAGCTGTTTTTT. Protein: CASSLRAGQGNTGELFF. Based on the CDR3 plus reference TRBV7-9 and TRBJ2-2, the full variable domain is DTGVSQNPRHKITKRGQNVTFRCDPISEHNRLYWYRQTLGQGPEFLTYFQNEAQLEKSRLLSDRFSAERPKGSFSTLEIQRTEQGDSAMYLCASSLRAGQGNTGELFFGEGSRLTVL.

The chain has TRBV30 and TRBJ1-5, with D possibly being TRBD1 (6 bases). V was clipped by 4 bases and J by 0 bases, with 13 bases between them. The germline V gene has CDR1 GTSNPN and CDR2 SVGIG (reference sequence). This CDR3 region has 15 residues. Written as DNA, the CDR3 is TGTGCCTGGACCAGTGGCAGGGGTAGCAATCAGCCCCAGCATTTT. Amino acids: CAWTSGRGSNQPQHF.

The chain couples TRBV20-1 to TRBJ1-5; no reliable D call. CDR1 is DFQATT, CDR2 SNEGSKA, per germline (reference sequence). The CDR3 totals 13 residues. The V gene lost 4 bases and the J gene lost 4 bases, with 11 bases spanning the gap. The CDR3 sequence: CSATEFNNQPQHF. The CDR3 nucleotides read TGCAGTGCTACTGAGTTTAATAATCAGCCCCAGCATTTT.

The chain is built from TRBV5-1 and TRBJ1-2; D is uncertain. The CDR3 consists of 12 residues. CDR1 and CDR2 from the germline V gene are SGHRS and YFSETQ. With 4 bases removed from V and 8 bases from J, the gap between germline ends came to 12 bases. The CDR3 nucleotides are TGCGCCAGCAGCAAAGGGAGGGAGGGCTACACCTTC. It translates to CASSKGREGYTF.

This clone was seen a single time. V usage is TRBV7-2 and J usage is TRBJ1-4; 7 bases fit TRBD1. CDR3 length equals 19 residues. CDR1 and CDR2 (germline): SGHTA, FQGNSA. The trim removed 2 bases at V and 4 bases at J, leaving 16 bases unmatched. The CDR3 spells CASSLKLRDRLNFNEKLFF. CDR3 coding DNA: TGTGCCAGCAGCTTAAAACTCCGGGACAGACTAAACTTTAATGAAAAACTGTTTTTT.

As DNA, the CDR3 is TGTGCCAGCAGTGAGTCCTACTACGGTGGCAATCAGCCCCAGCATTTT. Its translation: CASSESYYGGNQPQHF. V and J are TRBV2 and TRBJ1-5; no firm D call. The CDR3 loop spans 16 amino acids. Germline CDR1 SNHLY, CDR2 FYNNEI. V was pared by 3 bases and J by 2 bases, with 14 bases between. Complete variable domain (other parts from reference TRBV2 and TRBJ1-5): EPEVTQTPSHQVTQMGQEVILRCVPISNHLYFYWYRQILGQKVEFLVSFYNNEISEKSEIFDDQFSVERPDGSNFTLKIRSTKLEDSAMYFCASSESYYGGNQPQHFGDGTRLSIL.

The V and J genes are TRBV5-1 and TRBJ1-1; D is uncertain. Per germline, CDR1 SGHRS and CDR2 YFSETQ. V lost 1 base, J lost 1 base, and 8 bases lay in between. The CDR3 sequence is 14 residues long. The chain's CDR3 is CASSLMAQNTEAFF. In DNA form, the CDR3 reads TGCGCCAGCAGCTTGATGGCTCAGAACACTGAAGCTTTCTTT.

The chain carries TRBV27 and TRBJ1-5; 7 bases are shared with TRBD1. Germline lookup yields CDR1 MNHEY and CDR2 SMNVEV (reference sequence). This CDR3 is built from 14 residues. Trimming cost V 3 bases and J 5 bases; bases outside gene matches: 4. This CDR3 reads CASSFRGGHQPQHF. The CDR3 nucleotides are TGTGCCAGCAGTTTCAGAGGGGGCCATCAGCCCCAGCATTTT.

The chain combines TRBV24-1 with TRBJ2-7, with a possible D match to TRBD1 (5 bases). V was pared by 3 bases and J by 6 bases, with 11 bases between. Looked up from germline, CDR1 is KGHDR and CDR2 is SFDVKD. This CDR3 has 13 amino acids. The CDR3 DNA is TGTGCCACCAGTGATCGGTGGGGCAGCGAGCAGTACTTC. Amino acids: CATSDRWGSEQYF.

The V gene is TRBV11-3, the J gene TRBJ2-3; TRBD1 matches 7 bases. V dropped 3 bases and J dropped 3; count of bases not matched to a gene: 3. This CDR3 has 14 amino acids. The V gene's germline CDR1 is SGHNT and CDR2 YENEEA. CDR3 sequence: CASSFTGATDTQYF. In DNA, the CDR3 is TGTGCCAGCAGCTTTACAGGGGCAACAGATACGCAGTATTTT.